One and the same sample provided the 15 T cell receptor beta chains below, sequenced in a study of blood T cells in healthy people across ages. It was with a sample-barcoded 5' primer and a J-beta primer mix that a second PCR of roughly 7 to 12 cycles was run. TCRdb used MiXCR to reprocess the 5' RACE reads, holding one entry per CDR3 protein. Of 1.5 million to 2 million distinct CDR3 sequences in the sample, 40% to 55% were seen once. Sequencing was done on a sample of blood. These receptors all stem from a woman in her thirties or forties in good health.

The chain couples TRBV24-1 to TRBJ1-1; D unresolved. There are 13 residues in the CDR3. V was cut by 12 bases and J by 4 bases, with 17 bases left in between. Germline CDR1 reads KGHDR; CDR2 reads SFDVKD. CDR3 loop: CASRTSTGTEAFF. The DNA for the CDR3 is TGTGCCTCCCGGACCTCGACGGGCACTGAAGCTTTCTTT.

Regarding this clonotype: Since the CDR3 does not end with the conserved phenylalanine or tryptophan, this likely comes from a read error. The CDR3 loop is CASSLAPGGDGSNNEQFL. The CDR3 DNA follows: TGTGCCAGCAGCTTAGCTCCGGGCGGGGATGGATCAAACAATGAGCAGTTCCTC. This chain links TRBV7-8 with TRBJ2-1, with D possibly being TRBD2 (6 bases). Germline V gene sequence: CDR1 SGHVS, CDR2 FQNEAQ. Between the trimmed V and J ends, which lost 0 bases and 5 bases, there was a span of 20 bases. This CDR3 has 18 residues.

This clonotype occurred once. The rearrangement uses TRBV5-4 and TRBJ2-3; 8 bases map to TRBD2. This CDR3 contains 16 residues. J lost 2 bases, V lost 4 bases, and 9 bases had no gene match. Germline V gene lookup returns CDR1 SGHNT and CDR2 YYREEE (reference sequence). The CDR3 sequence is CASSHGLASDTDTQYF. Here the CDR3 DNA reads TGTGCCAGCAGCCACGGACTAGCCTCAGACACAGATACGCAGTATTTT.

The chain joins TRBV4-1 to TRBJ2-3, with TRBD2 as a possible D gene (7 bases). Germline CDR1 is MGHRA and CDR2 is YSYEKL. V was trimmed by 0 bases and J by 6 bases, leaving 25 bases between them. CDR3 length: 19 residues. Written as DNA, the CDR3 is TGCGCCAGCAGCCAAGACTCTCTCGGGGGGCCATCCTCCACGGATACGCAGTATTTT. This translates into CASSQDSLGGPSSTDTQYF.

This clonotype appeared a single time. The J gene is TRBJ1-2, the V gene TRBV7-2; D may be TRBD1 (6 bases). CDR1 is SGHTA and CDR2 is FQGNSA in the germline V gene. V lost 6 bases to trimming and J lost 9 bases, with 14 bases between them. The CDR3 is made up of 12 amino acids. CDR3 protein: CASSTGISSYTF. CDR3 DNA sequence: TGTGCCAGCAGTACAGGGATTTCCAGCTACACCTTC.

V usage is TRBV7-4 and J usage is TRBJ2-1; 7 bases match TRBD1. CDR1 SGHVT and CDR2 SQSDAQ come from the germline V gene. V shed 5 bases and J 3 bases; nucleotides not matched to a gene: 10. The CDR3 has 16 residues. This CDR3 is CASSPPGQRGYNEQFF. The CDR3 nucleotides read TGTGCCAGCAGCCCGCCGGGACAGCGAGGCTACAATGAGCAGTTCTTC.

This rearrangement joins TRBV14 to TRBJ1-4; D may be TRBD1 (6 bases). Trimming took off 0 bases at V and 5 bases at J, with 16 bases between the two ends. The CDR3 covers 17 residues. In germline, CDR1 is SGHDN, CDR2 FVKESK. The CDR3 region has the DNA TGTGCCAGCAGCCAAGATTTTATGGAGGGACAAAATGAAAAACTGTTTTTT. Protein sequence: CASSQDFMEGQNEKLFF.

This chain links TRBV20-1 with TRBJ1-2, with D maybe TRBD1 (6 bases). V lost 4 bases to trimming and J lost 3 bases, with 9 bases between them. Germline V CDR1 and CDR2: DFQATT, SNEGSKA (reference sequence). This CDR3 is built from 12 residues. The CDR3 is CSAIRGDYGYTF. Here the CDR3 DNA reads TGCAGTGCTATAAGGGGGGACTATGGCTACACCTTC.

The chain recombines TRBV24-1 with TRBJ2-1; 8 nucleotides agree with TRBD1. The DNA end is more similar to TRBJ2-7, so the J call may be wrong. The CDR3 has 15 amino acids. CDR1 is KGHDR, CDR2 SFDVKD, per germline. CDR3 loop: CATSDPGQVYNEQYF. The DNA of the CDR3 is TGTGCCACCAGTGATCCGGGACAGGTCTACAATGAGCAGTACTTC.

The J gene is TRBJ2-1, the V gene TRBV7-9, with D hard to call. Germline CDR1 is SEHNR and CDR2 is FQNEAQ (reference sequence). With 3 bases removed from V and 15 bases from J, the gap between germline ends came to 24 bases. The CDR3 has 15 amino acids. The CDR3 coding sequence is TGTGCCAGCAGCTTCTCAGCCGCAGATTTCCCGAAGGGGTTCTTC. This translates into CASSFSAADFPKGFF.

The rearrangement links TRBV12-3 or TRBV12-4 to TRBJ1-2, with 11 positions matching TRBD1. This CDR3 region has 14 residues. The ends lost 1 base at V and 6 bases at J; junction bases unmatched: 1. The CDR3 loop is CASSLGTGGNGYTF. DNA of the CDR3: TGTGCCAGCAGTTTAGGGACAGGGGGCAATGGCTACACCTTC.

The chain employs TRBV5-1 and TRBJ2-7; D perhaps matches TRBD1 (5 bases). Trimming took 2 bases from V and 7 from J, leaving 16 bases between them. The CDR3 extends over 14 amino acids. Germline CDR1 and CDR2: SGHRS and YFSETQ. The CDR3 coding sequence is TGCGCCAGCAGCTTCGGCTCAGGGCTGCAGGAGCAGTACTTC. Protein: CASSFGSGLQEQYF.

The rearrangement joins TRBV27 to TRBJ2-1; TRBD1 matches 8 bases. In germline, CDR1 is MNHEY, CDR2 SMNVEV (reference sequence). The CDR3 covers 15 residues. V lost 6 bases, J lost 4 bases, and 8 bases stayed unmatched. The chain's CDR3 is CASSRQGLLYNEQFF. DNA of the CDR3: TGTGCCAGCAGCCGACAGGGGTTACTTTACAATGAGCAGTTCTTC.

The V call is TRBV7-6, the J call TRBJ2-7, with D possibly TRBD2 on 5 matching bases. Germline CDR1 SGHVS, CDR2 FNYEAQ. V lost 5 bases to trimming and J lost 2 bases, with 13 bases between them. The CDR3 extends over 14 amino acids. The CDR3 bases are TGTGCCAGCAGCCCAAAAGGAGGCCCCTACGAGCAGTACTTC. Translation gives CASSPKGGPYEQYF.

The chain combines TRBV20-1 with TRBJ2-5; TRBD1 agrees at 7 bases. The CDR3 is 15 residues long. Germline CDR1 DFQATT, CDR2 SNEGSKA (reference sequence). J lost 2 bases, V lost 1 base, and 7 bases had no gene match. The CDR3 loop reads CSARGPLGQQETQYF. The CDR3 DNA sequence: TGCAGTGCTAGAGGACCGTTGGGACAGCAAGAGACCCAGTACTTC.